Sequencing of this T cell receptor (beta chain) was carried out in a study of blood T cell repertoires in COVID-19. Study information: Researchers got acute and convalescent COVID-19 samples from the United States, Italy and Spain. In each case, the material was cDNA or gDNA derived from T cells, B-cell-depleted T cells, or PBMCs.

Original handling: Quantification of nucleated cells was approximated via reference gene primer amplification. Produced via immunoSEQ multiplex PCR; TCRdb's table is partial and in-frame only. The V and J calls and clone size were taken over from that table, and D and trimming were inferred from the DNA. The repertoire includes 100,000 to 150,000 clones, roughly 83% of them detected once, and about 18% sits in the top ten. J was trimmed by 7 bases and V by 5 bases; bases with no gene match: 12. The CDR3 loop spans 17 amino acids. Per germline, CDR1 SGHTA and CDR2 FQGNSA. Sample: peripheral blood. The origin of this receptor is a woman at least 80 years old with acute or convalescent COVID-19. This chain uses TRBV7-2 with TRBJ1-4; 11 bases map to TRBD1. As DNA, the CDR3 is TGTGCCAGCAGCATATCCCGGGACAGGGGGTTAGGTGAAAAACTGTTTTTT. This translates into CASSISRDRGLGEKLFF.